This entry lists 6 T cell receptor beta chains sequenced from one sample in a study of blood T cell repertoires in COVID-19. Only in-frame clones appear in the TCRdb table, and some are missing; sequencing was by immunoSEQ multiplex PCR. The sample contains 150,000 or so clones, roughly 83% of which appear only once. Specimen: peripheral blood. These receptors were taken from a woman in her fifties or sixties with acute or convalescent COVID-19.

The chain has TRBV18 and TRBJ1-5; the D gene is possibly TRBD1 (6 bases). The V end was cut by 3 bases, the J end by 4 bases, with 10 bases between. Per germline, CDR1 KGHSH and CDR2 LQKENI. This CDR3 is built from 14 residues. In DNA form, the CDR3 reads TGTGCCAGCTCACCTATACAGGGAAATCAGCCCCAGCATTTT. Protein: CASSPIQGNQPQHF. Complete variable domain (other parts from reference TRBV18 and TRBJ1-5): NAGVMQNPRHLVRRRGQEARLRCSPMKGHSHVYWYRQLPEEGLKFMVYLQKENIIDESGMPKERFSAEFPKEGPSILRIQQVVRGDSAAYFCASSPIQGNQPQHFGDGTRLSIL.

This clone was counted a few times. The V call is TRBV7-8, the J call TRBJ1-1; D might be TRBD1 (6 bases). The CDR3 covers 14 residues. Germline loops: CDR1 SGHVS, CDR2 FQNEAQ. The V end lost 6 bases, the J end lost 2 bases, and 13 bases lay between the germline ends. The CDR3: CASSPRDINTEAFF. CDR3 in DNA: TGTGCCAGCAGTCCCCGGGACATAAACACTGAAGCTTTCTTT.

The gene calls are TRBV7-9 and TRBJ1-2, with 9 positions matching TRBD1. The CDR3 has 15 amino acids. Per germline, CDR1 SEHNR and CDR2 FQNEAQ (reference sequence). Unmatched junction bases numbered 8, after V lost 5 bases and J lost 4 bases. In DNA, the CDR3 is TGTGCCAGCAGCCCCTCTCGGACAGGGGTCTATGGCTACACCTTC. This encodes CASSPSRTGVYGYTF.

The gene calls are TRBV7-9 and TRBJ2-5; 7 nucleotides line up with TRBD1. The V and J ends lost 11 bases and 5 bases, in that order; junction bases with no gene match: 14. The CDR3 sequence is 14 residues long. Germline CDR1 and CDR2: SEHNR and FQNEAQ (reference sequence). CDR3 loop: CAGLTTGRLETQYF. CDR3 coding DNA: TGTGCCGGTTTAACGACAGGGCGTCTGGAGACCCAGTACTTC.

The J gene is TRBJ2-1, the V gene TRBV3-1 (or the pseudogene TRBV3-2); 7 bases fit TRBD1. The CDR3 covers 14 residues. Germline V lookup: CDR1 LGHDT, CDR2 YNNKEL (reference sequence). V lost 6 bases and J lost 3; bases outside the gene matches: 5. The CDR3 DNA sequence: TGTGCCAGCAGGAACAGGGGTGGCTACAATGAGCAGTTCTTC. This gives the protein CASRNRGGYNEQFF.

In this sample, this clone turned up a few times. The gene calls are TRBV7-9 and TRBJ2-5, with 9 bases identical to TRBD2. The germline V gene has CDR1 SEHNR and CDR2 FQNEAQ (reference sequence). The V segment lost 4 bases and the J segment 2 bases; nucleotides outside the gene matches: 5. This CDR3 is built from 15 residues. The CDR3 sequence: CASSSRLAEQETQYF. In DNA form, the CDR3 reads TGTGCCAGCAGCTCTCGACTAGCGGAACAAGAGACCCAGTACTTC.